This T cell receptor beta chain was sequenced for a study of OX40 agonist ivuxolimab in advanced cancers. The protocol was immunoSEQ multiplex PCR, while the TCRdb copy is restricted to in-frame clones and leaves out a portion. This sample has about 79,000 clones, with 75% to 95% found just once. The germline gives CDR1 WNHNN, CDR2 SYGVQD (reference sequence). The CDR3 contains 14 residues. V lost 3 bases, J lost 4 bases, and 11 bases lay in between. The chain links TRBV10-1 to TRBJ2-3; the D gene is possibly TRBD2 (6 bases). This sample comprised CD4+ or CD8+ T cells sorted from blood, obtained in a trial of the OX40 agonist ivuxolimab. The TCR originated in an adult with an advanced solid tumor such as melanoma, head and neck, liver or kidney cancer. The chain's CDR3 is CASSDGGRSDTQYF. The CDR3, as DNA: TGCGCCAGCAGTGATGGTGGGAGGTCAGATACGCAGTATTTT.